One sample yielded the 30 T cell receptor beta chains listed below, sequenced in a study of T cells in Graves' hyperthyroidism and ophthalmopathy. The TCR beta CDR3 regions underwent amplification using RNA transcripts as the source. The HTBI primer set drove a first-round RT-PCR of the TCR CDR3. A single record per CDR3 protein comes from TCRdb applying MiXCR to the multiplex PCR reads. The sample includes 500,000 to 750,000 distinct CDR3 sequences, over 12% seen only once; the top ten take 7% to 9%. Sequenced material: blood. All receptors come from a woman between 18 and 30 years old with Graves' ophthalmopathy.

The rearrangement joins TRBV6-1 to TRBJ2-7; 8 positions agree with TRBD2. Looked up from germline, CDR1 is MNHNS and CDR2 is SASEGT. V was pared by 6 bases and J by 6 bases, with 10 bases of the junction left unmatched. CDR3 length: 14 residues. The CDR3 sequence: CASSRREGTSEQYF. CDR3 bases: TGTGCCAGCAGCCGTCGGGAGGGCACTAGCGAGCAGTACTTC.

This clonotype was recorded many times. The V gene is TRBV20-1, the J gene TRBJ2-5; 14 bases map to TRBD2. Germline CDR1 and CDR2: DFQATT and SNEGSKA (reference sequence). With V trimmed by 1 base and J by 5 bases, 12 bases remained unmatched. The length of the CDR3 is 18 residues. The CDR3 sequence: CSARGEGTSGRFWETQYF. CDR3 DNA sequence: TGCAGTGCTAGAGGCGAGGGGACTAGCGGGAGATTTTGGGAGACCCAGTACTTC.

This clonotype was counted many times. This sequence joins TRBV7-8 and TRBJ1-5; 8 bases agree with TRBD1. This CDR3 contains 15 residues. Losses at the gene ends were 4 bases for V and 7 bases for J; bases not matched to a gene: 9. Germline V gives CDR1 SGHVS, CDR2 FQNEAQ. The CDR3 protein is CASSSDRVGSQPQHF. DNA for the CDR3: TGTGCCAGCAGCTCGGACAGGGTAGGGAGCCAGCCCCAGCATTTT.

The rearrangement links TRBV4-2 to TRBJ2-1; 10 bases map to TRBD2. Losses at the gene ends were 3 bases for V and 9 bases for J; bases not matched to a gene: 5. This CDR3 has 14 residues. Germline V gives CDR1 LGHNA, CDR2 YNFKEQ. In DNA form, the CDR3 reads TGTGCCAGCAGCCAGTCGATAGCGGGAGGTGAGCAGTTCTTC. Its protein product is CASSQSIAGGEQFF.

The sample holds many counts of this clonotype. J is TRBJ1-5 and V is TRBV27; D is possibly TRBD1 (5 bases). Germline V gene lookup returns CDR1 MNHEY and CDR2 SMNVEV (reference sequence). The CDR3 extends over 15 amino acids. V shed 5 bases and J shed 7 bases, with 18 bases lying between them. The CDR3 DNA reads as TGTGCCAGCAGTCCCCTGGGGGGTTGGGGACAGCCCCAGCATTTT. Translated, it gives CASSPLGGWGQPQHF.

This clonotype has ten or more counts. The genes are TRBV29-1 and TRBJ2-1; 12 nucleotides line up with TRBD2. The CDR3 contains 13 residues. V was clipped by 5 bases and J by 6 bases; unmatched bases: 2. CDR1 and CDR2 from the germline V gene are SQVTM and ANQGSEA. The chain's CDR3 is CSVLAGGGNEQFF. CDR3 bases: TGCAGCGTTCTAGCGGGAGGGGGCAATGAGCAGTTCTTC.

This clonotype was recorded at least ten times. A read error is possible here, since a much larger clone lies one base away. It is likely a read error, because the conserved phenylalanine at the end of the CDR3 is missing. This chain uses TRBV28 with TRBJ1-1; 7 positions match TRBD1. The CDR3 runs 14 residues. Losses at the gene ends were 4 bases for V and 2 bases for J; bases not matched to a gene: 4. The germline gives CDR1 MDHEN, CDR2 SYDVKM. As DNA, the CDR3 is TGTGCCAGCAGTTCGGGACAGCGTAACACTGAAGCTTTCATT. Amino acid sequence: CASSSGQRNTEAFI.

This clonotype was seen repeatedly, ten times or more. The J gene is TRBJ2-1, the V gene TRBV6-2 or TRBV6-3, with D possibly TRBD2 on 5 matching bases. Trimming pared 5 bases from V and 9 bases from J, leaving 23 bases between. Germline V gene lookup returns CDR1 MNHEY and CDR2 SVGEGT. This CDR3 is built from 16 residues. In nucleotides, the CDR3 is TGTGCCAGCAGTCGAGGACTGGGCGTCGTGATAAGTGAGCAGTTCTTC. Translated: CASSRGLGVVISEQFF.

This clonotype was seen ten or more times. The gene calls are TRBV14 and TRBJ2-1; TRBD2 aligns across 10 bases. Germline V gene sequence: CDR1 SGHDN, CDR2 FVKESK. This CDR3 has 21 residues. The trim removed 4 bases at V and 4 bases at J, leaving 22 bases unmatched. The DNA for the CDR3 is TGTGCCAGCAGCCCTATTTCAGGGACAGAAGGACTAGCGGTAAATTACAATGAGCAGTTCTTC. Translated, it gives CASSPISGTEGLAVNYNEQFF.

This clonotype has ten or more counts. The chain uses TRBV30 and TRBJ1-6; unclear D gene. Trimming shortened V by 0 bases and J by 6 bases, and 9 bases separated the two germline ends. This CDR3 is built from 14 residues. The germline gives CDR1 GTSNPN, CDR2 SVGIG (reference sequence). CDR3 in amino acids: CAWSVPRGNSPLHF. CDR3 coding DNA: TGTGCCTGGAGTGTACCACGGGGTAATTCACCCCTCCACTTT.

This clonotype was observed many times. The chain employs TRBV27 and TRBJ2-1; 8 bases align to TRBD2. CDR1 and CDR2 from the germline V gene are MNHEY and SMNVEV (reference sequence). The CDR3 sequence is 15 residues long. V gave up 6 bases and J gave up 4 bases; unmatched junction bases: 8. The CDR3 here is CASSVGTRGYNEQFF. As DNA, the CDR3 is TGTGCCAGCAGCGTCGGGACTAGGGGTTACAATGAGCAGTTCTTC.

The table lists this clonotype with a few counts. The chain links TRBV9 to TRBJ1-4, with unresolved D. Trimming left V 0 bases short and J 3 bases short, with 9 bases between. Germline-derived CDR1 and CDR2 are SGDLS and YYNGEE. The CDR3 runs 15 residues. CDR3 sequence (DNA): TGTGCCAGCAGCGTAGATTGGGCGTCTAATGAAAAACTGTTTTTT. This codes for CASSVDWASNEKLFF.

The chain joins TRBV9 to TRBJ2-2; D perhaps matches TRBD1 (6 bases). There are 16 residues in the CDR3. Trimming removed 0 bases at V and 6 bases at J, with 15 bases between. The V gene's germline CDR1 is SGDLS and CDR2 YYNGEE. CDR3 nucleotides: TGTGCCAGCAGCGTAGCCCTAGCAGGGGTTTCCGGGGAGCTGTTTTTT. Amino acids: CASSVALAGVSGELFF.

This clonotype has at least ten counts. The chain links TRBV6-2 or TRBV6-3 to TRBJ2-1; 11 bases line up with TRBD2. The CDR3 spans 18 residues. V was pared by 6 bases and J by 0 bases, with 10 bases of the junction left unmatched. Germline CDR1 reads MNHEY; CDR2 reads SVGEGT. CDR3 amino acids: CASRPFPGLADSYNEQFF. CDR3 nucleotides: TGTGCCAGCAGACCCTTCCCGGGACTAGCGGACTCCTACAATGAGCAGTTCTTC.

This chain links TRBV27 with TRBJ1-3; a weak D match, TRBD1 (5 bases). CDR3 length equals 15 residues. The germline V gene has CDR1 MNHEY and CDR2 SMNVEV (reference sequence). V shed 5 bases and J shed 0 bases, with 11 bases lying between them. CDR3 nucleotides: TGTGCCAGCAGTCCAGGGTTCGTCTCTGGAAACACCATATATTTT. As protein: CASSPGFVSGNTIYF.

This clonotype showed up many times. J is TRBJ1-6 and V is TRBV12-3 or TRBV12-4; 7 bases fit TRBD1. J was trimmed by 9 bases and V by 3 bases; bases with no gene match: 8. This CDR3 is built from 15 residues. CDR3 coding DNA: TGTGCCAGCAGTTTGCAGGGGGAAGCCGGTTCACCCCTCCACTTT. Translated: CASSLQGEAGSPLHF.

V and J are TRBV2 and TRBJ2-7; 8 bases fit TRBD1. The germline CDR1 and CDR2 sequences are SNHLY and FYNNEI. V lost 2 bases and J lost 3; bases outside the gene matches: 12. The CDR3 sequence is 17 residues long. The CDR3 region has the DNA TGTGCCAGCAGTGAACCCCCCGCGACAGGGGCCGTCTACGAGCAGTACTTC. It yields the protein CASSEPPATGAVYEQYF.

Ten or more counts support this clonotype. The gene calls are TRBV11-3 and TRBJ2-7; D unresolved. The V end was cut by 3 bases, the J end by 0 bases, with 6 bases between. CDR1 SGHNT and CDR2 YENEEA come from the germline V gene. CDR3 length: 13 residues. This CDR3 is CASSFSNSYEQYF. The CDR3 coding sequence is TGTGCCAGCAGCTTCAGTAACTCCTACGAGCAGTACTTC.

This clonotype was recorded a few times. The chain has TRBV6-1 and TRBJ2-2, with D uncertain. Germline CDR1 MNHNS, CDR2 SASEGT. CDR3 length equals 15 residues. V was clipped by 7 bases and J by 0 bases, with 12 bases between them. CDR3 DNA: TGTGCCAGCACTCTTACCGAGGCGAACACCGGGGAGCTGTTTTTT. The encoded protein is CASTLTEANTGELFF.

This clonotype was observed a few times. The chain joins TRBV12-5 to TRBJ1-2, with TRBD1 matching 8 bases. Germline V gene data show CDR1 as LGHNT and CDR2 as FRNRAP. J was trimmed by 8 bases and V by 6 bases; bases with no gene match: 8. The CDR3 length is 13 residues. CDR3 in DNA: TGTGCTAGTGGGCCGGACAGGGTTAAAGGCTACACCTTC. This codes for CASGPDRVKGYTF.

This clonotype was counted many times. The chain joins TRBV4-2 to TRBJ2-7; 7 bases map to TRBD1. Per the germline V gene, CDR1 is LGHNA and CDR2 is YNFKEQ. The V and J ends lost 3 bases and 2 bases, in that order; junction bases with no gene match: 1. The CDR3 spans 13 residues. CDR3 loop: CASSQGQTYEQYF. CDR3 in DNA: TGTGCCAGCAGCCAGGGACAGACCTACGAGCAGTACTTC.

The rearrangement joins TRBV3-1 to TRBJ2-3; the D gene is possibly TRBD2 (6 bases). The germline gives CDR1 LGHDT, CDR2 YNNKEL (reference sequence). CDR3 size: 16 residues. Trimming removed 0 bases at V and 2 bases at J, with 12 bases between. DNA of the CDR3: TGTGCCAGCAGCCAAGATGCGGCGGGACTCACAGATACGCAGTATTTT. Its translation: CASSQDAAGLTDTQYF.

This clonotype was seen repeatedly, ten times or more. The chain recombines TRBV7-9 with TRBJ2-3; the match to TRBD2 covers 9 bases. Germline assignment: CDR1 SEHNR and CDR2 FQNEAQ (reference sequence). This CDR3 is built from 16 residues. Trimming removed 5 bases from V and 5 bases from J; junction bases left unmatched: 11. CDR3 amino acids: CASSQISGSNGDTQYF. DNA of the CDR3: TGTGCCAGCAGCCAGATTAGCGGGAGTAATGGAGATACGCAGTATTTT.

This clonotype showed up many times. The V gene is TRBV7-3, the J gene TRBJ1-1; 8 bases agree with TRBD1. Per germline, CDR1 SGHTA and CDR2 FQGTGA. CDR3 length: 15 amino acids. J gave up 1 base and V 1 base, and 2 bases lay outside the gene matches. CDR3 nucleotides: TGTGCCAGCAGCTTAAATGGACAGGGGAACACTGAAGCTTTCTTT. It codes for CASSLNGQGNTEAFF.

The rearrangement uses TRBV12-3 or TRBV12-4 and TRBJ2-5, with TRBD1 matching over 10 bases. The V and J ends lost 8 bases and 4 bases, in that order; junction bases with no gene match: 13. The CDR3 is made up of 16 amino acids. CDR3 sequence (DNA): TGTGCCAGCCGGCTGGGGGACAGGGGAGAGGGAGAGACCCAGTACTTC. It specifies CASRLGDRGEGETQYF.

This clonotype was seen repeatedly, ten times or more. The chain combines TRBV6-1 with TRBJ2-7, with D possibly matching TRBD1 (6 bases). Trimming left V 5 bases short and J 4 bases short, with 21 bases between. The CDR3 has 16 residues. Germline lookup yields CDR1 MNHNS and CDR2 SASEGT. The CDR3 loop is CASSRGTQGSFYEQYF. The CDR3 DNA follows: TGTGCCAGCAGTCGAGGGACACAGGGTTCCTTTTACGAGCAGTACTTC.

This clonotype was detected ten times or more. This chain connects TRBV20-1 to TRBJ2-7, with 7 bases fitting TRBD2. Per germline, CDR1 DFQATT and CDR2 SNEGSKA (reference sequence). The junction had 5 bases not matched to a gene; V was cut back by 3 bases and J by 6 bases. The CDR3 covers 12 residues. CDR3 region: CSASPSGGEQYF. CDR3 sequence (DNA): TGCAGTGCTAGTCCCTCGGGGGGCGAGCAGTACTTC.

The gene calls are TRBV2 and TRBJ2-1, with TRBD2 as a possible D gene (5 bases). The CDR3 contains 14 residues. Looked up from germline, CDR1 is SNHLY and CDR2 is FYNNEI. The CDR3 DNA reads TGTGTAATCCCGGCGGCTAGCCTAAACAATGAGCAGTTCTTC. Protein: CVIPAASLNNEQFF. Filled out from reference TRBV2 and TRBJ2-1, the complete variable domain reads EPEVTQTPSHQVTQMGQEVILRCVPISNHLYFYWYRQILGQKVEFLVSFYNNEISEKSEIFDDQFSVERPDGSNFTLKIRSTKLEDSAMYFCVIPAASLNNEQFFGPGTRLTVL.

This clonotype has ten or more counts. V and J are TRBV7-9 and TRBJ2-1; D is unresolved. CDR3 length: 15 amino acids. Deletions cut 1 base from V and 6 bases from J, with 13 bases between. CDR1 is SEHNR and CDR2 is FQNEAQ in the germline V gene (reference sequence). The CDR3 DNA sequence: TGTGCCAGCAGCTTAGATAGTACGTGGGGCAATGAGCAGTTCTTC. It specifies CASSLDSTWGNEQFF.

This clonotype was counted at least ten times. The CDR3 sequence: CSARDDSLSGELFF. The CDR3 bases are TGCAGTGCTAGAGACGACTCCCTCTCCGGGGAGCTGTTTTTT. The chain combines TRBV20-1 with TRBJ2-2; D is undetermined. Between the trimmed V and J ends, which lost 0 bases and 6 bases, there was a span of 11 bases. In germline, CDR1 is DFQATT, CDR2 SNEGSKA (reference sequence). This CDR3 is 14 amino acids long.